The 18 T cell receptor beta chains listed next were all sequenced from one sample in a study of shared clonotypes between healthy human individuals. Measured with immunoSEQ multiplex PCR; TCRdb has only the in-frame clones, and not every one. The sample comprises some 530,000 clones, about 78% of which are singletons, and 12% rests with the top ten. The specimen was PBMCs. These receptor sequences come from a woman aged 35 to 49 in good health. Some clones in this sample may be carry-over from other donors' samples.

V gene TRBV19 combines with J gene TRBJ2-7; 7 bases match TRBD2. Germline CDR1 reads LNHDA; CDR2 reads SQIVND (reference sequence). This CDR3 region has 15 residues. V was pared by 3 bases and J by 2 bases, with 7 bases of the junction left unmatched. Written as DNA, the CDR3 is TGTGCCAGTAGTATCAGCCCTAGCGGAGCCTACGAGCAGTACTTC. Translating gives CASSISPSGAYEQYF.

This clone was seen only a few times. The chain carries TRBV5-8 and TRBJ2-1; D gene unclear. CDR3 length: 15 residues. Germline V gene lookup returns CDR1 SGHTS and CDR2 YDEGEE. Trimming took off 6 bases at V and 2 bases at J, with 15 bases between the two ends. CDR3 nucleotide sequence: TGTGCCAGCACAGCACGTATCTCCCCCTACAATGAGCAGTTCTTC. This gives the protein CASTARISPYNEQFF.

The chain joins TRBV4-1 to TRBJ2-3; 11 nucleotides agree with TRBD2. Trimming cost V 4 bases and J 0 bases; bases outside gene matches: 3. In germline, CDR1 is MGHRA, CDR2 YSYEKL. The length of the CDR3 is 16 residues. CDR3 amino acids: CASSPRLAGSTDTQYF. CDR3 coding DNA: TGCGCCAGCAGCCCCCGACTAGCGGGAAGCACAGATACGCAGTATTTT.

The rearrangement joins TRBV18 to TRBJ1-2; D is perhaps TRBD1 (5 bases). The V gene lost 0 bases and the J gene lost 4 bases, with 12 bases spanning the gap. Germline CDR1 is KGHSH and CDR2 is LQKENI. The CDR3 totals 15 residues. CDR3 in DNA: TGTGCCAGCTCACCACCCAGCCAGGGACCCTATGGCTACACCTTC. Protein product: CASSPPSQGPYGYTF.

The chain joins TRBV29-1 to TRBJ1-1, with D tentatively TRBD1 (5 bases). Germline V gives CDR1 SQVTM, CDR2 ANQGSEA. The CDR3 is 13 residues long. V was shortened by 6 bases and J by 3 bases, with 14 bases between the two germline ends. CDR3 DNA sequence: TGCAGCGTGGTAGGGTTGGGGGACACTGAAGCTTTCTTT. Translated: CSVVGLGDTEAFF.

V is TRBV15 and J is TRBJ2-2; D might be TRBD2 (5 bases). The germline V and J ends were trimmed by 6 bases and 1 base, with 12 bases remaining between them. The germline V gene has CDR1 LNHNV and CDR2 YYDKDF (reference sequence). The CDR3 length is 15 residues. The CDR3 nucleotides read TGTGCCACCAGGAGCCTGCGGGTGAACACCGGGGAGCTGTTTTTT. It is translated as CATRSLRVNTGELFF.

The J gene is TRBJ1-4, the V gene TRBV7-8, with D uncertain. V gave up 1 base and J gave up 10 bases, with 13 bases separating them. There are 14 residues in the CDR3. CDR1 and CDR2 from the germline V gene are SGHVS and FQNEAQ. This CDR3 reads CASSLGSGVGKLFF. The CDR3 region has the DNA TGTGCCAGCAGCTTAGGGAGCGGTGTAGGAAAACTGTTTTTT.

The V gene is TRBV11-1, the J gene TRBJ2-7; D possibly corresponds to TRBD1 (6 bases). V dropped 5 bases and J dropped 5 bases, with 19 bases sitting between them. Germline V gene lookup returns CDR1 SGHAT and CDR2 FQDESV (reference sequence). The CDR3 is 15 amino acids. CDR3 sequence (DNA): TGTGCCAGCAGCCGAACAGGGCTTCCAGTGAACGAGCAGTACTTC. Translated, it gives CASSRTGLPVNEQYF.

This chain joins TRBV28 and TRBJ1-5, with TRBD1 matching over 9 bases. This CDR3 region has 16 residues. Germline CDR1 reads MDHEN; CDR2 reads SYDVKM. V dropped 2 bases and J dropped 4; count of bases not matched to a gene: 6. The CDR3 is CASSLPATGGNQPQHF. The CDR3 DNA reads as TGTGCCAGCAGTTTACCCGCGACAGGGGGAAATCAGCCCCAGCATTTT.

This clone was counted many times. The chain is built from TRBV21-1 and TRBJ2-3; TRBD2 reflects the table's D call only, with no check against the DNA. TRBV21-1 is a pseudogene. The CDR3 loop spans 16 amino acids. The CDR3 DNA sequence: TGTGCCAGCAGCAAAGGTACCCGGGGATCCACAGATACGCAGTATTTT. Its translation: CASSKGTRGSTDTQYF.

The chain joins TRBV29-1 to TRBJ2-5; TRBD1 aligns across 10 bases. The DNA end favors TRBJ2-7, so the J call may be wrong. From germline, CDR1 is SQVTM and CDR2 ANQGSEA. The CDR3 covers 14 residues. The CDR3 DNA is TGCAGCGTTCTGCGGACAGGGGGTTCCTACGAGCAGTACTTC. Its translation: CSVLRTGGSYEQYF.

In its sample, this clone was seen a few times. This chain joins TRBV28 and TRBJ1-1; a possible D gene is TRBD1 (5 bases). Trimming shortened V by 4 bases and J by 9 bases, and 12 bases separated the two germline ends. The CDR3 has 12 residues. From germline, CDR1 is MDHEN and CDR2 SYDVKM. DNA of the CDR3: TGTGCCAGCAGTTCTAGACAGTTTCAAGCTTTCTTT. It yields the protein CASSSRQFQAFF. The full variable domain, completed using reference TRBV28 and TRBJ1-1, is DVKVTQSSRYLVKRTGEKVFLECVQDMDHENMFWYRQDPGLGLRLIYFSYDVKMKEKGDIPEGYSVSREKKERFSLILESASTNQTSMYLCASSSRQFQAFFGQGTRLTVV.

The genes are TRBV4-2 and TRBJ1-1; D unclear. The CDR3 is 15 residues long. CDR1 is LGHNA and CDR2 is YNFKEQ in the germline V gene. Trimming left V 1 base short and J 5 bases short, with 14 bases between. CDR3 sequence reads: CASSQVRGRETEAFF. The DNA of the CDR3 is TGTGCCAGCAGCCAAGTGAGAGGGAGGGAGACTGAAGCTTTCTTT.

The rearrangement joins TRBV5-4 to TRBJ1-5, with D unclear. The germline V gene encodes CDR1 SGHNT and CDR2 YYREEE (reference sequence). CDR3 length equals 12 residues. Deletions cut 2 bases from V and 6 bases from J, with 6 bases between. CDR3 residues: CASSLWGQPQHF. The CDR3 nucleotides read TGTGCCAGCAGCTTATGGGGTCAGCCCCAGCATTTT. Drawing the rest from reference TRBV5-4 and TRBJ1-5, the complete variable domain is ETGVTQSPTHLIKTRGQQVTLRCSSQSGHNTVSWYQQALGQGPQFIFQYYREEENGRGNFPPRFSGLQFPNYSSELNVNALELDDSALYLCASSLWGQPQHFGDGTRLSIL.

The gene calls are TRBV6-4 and TRBJ2-2; D is uncertain. V was shortened by 7 bases and J by 1 base, with 10 bases between the two germline ends. The CDR3 sequence is 14 residues long. Germline CDR1 reads MRHNA; CDR2 reads SNTAGT. The CDR3 is CASTNDENTGELFF. In nucleotides, the CDR3 is TGTGCCAGCACGAACGACGAGAACACCGGGGAGCTGTTTTTT.

In its sample, this clone was seen once. The chain is built from TRBV19 and TRBJ1-5; perhaps TRBD1 as D (5 bases). The CDR3 runs to 18 residues. V lost 1 base to trimming and J lost 1 base, with 17 bases between them. Germline CDR1 reads LNHDA; CDR2 reads SQIVND (reference sequence). The CDR3 DNA sequence: TGTGCCAGTAGTATAGTGGGCAGGGTGCCCTCGAGCAATCAGCCCCAGCATTTT. It encodes CASSIVGRVPSSNQPQHF. Drawing the rest from reference TRBV19 and TRBJ1-5, the complete variable domain is DGGITQSPKYLFRKEGQNVTLSCEQNLNHDAMYWYRQDPGQGLRLIYYSQIVNDFQKGDIAEGYSVSREKKESFPLTVTSAQKNPTAFYLCASSIVGRVPSSNQPQHFGDGTRLSIL.

The chain joins TRBV7-9 to TRBJ2-1, with D uncertain. The CDR3 consists of 17 residues. V gave up 5 bases and J gave up 0 bases, with 17 bases separating them. Germline values: CDR1 SEHNR, CDR2 FQNEAQ (reference sequence). CDR3 residues: CASSPTEGRGSYNEQFF. The CDR3 DNA sequence: TGTGCCAGCAGCCCGACGGAAGGACGCGGCTCCTACAATGAGCAGTTCTTC.

This sequence joins TRBV2 and TRBJ2-3; D gene uncertain. Trimming cost V 9 bases and J 6 bases, with 10 bases left between them. Germline V gives CDR1 SNHLY, CDR2 FYNNEI. The CDR3 spans 11 residues. CDR3 amino acids: CASGVGDTQYF. The CDR3 DNA is TGTGCCAGTGGGGTTGGCGATACGCAGTATTTT.